A single sample gave rise to the 30 T cell receptor beta chains below, sequenced in a study of cytomegalovirus exposure and HLA in healthy donors. With 60 Vbeta and 13 Jbeta primers, the PCR was carried out. The method was immunoSEQ multiplex PCR; TCRdb's version includes in-frame clones alone and lacks a portion of them. The data contain about 110,000 clones, roughly three quarters of them singletons. Sequenced: PBMCs. The origin of the receptors is a man aged 30-40 years in good health and CMV-seropositive.

The chain uses TRBV19 and TRBJ2-5; D might be TRBD1 (5 bases). Trimming removed 3 bases from V and 3 bases from J, with 11 bases in between. CDR1 and CDR2 (germline): LNHDA, SQIVND (reference sequence). CDR3 length: 14 residues. CDR3 DNA sequence: TGTGCCAGTAGTATCGTCCCAGGGAAAGAGACCCAGTACTTC. It encodes CASSIVPGKETQYF.

J is TRBJ1-2 and V is TRBV29-1; D is perhaps TRBD1 (6 bases). Germline values: CDR1 SQVTM, CDR2 ANQGSEA. Trimming left V 5 bases short and J 4 bases short, with 8 bases between. The CDR3 sequence is 11 residues long. The CDR3: CSVTDSYGYTF. The CDR3, as DNA: TGCAGCGTTACGGACAGCTATGGCTACACCTTC.

This clone was seen a handful of times. J is TRBJ1-1 and V is TRBV19, with D unresolved. Trimming removed 3 bases at V and 4 bases at J, with 9 bases between. Germline lookup yields CDR1 LNHDA and CDR2 SQIVND (reference sequence). CDR3 size: 13 residues. CDR3 protein: CASSINGVTEAFF. The CDR3, as DNA: TGTGCCAGTAGTATTAACGGGGTCACTGAAGCTTTCTTT.

V and J are TRBV19 and TRBJ1-1; 7 bases line up with TRBD1. This CDR3 has 14 amino acids. Germline V lookup: CDR1 LNHDA, CDR2 SQIVND (reference sequence). V lost 7 bases and J lost 5; bases outside the gene matches: 10. CDR3 nucleotide sequence: TGTGCCAGTAAGGGATACAGGGGAGTAACTGAAGCTTTCTTT. This translates into CASKGYRGVTEAFF.

This sequence joins TRBV28 and TRBJ2-7; D gene uncertain. The CDR3 length is 14 residues. Per germline, CDR1 MDHEN and CDR2 SYDVKM. Trimming removed 6 bases from V and 0 bases from J, with 12 bases in between. The CDR3 loop is CASRLFAYSYEQYF. CDR3 sequence (DNA): TGTGCCAGCAGACTCTTCGCGTACTCCTACGAGCAGTACTTC.

The chain employs TRBV7-9 and TRBJ1-4; no firm D call. V dropped 4 bases and J dropped 13 bases, with 13 bases sitting between them. Germline V gene lookup returns CDR1 SEHNR and CDR2 FQNEAQ (reference sequence). The CDR3 has 12 amino acids. CDR3 sequence (DNA): TGTGCCAGCAGCTCGCCTAGGTCCAGACTGTTTTTT. Its translation: CASSSPRSRLFF.

This clone was observed once. The rearrangement uses TRBV19 and TRBJ1-5, with TRBD1 matching over 9 bases. Germline V gene data show CDR1 as LNHDA and CDR2 as SQIVND (reference sequence). V was clipped by 6 bases and J by 1 base; unmatched bases: 1. The CDR3 totals 14 residues. The CDR3 region has the DNA TGTGCCAGTAGGGGACAGGGAAGCAATCAGCCCCAGCATTTT. Its protein product is CASRGQGSNQPQHF.

This chain joins TRBV7-2 and TRBJ2-1; 16 bases agree with TRBD2. This CDR3 is built from 16 residues. CDR1 and CDR2 from the germline V gene are SGHTA and FQGNSA. The J segment lost 10 bases and the V segment lost 5 bases, leaving 8 bases of the junction unmatched. This CDR3 reads CASSPQGTSGGAEQFF. CDR3 DNA: TGTGCCAGCAGCCCCCAGGGGACTAGCGGGGGGGCGGAGCAGTTCTTC.

The V call is TRBV9, the J call TRBJ1-1; D not resolved. The CDR3 totals 16 residues. V lost 3 bases and J lost 4, with 19 bases in between. From germline, CDR1 is SGDLS and CDR2 YYNGEE. The CDR3 nucleotides are TGTGCCAGCAGCGCCGACCTAGAAGGCCTGGGCACTGAAGCTTTCTTT. Protein product: CASSADLEGLGTEAFF.

The chain's CDR3 is CASSSGPGGTQYF. Here the CDR3 DNA reads TGTGCCAGCAGCTCAGGGCCGGGGGGTACGCAGTATTTT. The genes are TRBV13 and TRBJ2-3; 7 bases are shared with TRBD2. The CDR3 is 13 amino acids. The germline CDR1 and CDR2 sequences are PRHDT and FYEKMQ (reference sequence). J lost 8 bases, V lost 4 bases, and 6 bases had no gene match.

The chain employs TRBV9 and TRBJ2-7; D is ambiguous. CDR1 SGDLS and CDR2 YYNGEE come from the germline V gene. Trimming cost V 4 bases and J 0 bases, with 11 bases left between them. The CDR3 totals 14 residues. The CDR3 region has the DNA TGTGCCAGCAGCCCTCACCTAGACTCCTACGAGCAGTACTTC. Translating gives CASSPHLDSYEQYF.

This clone was observed a few times. The genes are TRBV4-2 and TRBJ2-3; TRBD2 matches 8 bases. Germline-derived CDR1 and CDR2 are LGHNA and YNFKEQ. The CDR3 is made up of 16 amino acids. Trimming at V came to 6 bases and at J to 9 bases, leaving 17 bases not matched to a gene. CDR3 bases: TGTGCCAGCAGTCGGGTGCCGGGGGGGAAAGAAGGCACGCAGTATTTT. This translates into CASSRVPGGKEGTQYF.

This sequence joins TRBV6-1 and TRBJ1-5; D gene uncertain. The CDR3 is 14 amino acids. The V and J ends lost 7 bases and 2 bases respectively, with 12 bases between them. In germline, CDR1 is MNHNS, CDR2 SASEGT. CDR3 sequence (DNA): TGTGCCAGCATGGTCCTCGCAGGCAATCAGCCCCAGCATTTT. Its protein product is CASMVLAGNQPQHF.

This clone was observed a handful of times. The gene calls are TRBV6-1 and TRBJ2-7; a weak D match, TRBD2 (7 bases). The CDR3 covers 15 residues. Germline loops: CDR1 MNHNS, CDR2 SASEGT. With 4 bases removed from V and 3 bases from J, the gap between germline ends came to 16 bases. Here the CDR3 reads CASSVRGGVDYEQYF. The CDR3 DNA sequence: TGTGCCAGCAGTGTAAGAGGGGGGGTGGACTACGAGCAGTACTTC.

This rearrangement joins TRBV4-2 to TRBJ2-7; the match to TRBD2 covers 12 bases. The V gene's germline CDR1 is LGHNA and CDR2 YNFKEQ. The trim removed 0 bases at V and 6 bases at J, leaving 3 bases unmatched. The CDR3 is 15 amino acids. Here the CDR3 DNA reads TGTGCCAGCAGCCAAGACCTAGCGGGGGGGGTCGAGCAGTACTTC. Translating it yields CASSQDLAGGVEQYF.

A word on this clone: Mismatch with germline at one junction end may stem from a read error. The rearrangement uses TRBV2 and TRBJ1-1; tentative D call: TRBD1 (6 bases). There are 12 residues in the CDR3. Germline V gives CDR1 SNHLY, CDR2 FYNNEI. The DNA of the CDR3 is TGTGTCAGCAGTTACAGGGTAACTGAAGCTTTCTTT. This gives the protein CVSSYRVTEAFF.

This clone was observed a few times. The rearrangement uses TRBV30 and TRBJ2-6; the match to TRBD1 covers 8 bases. Germline-derived CDR1 and CDR2 are GTSNPN and SVGIG (reference sequence). The CDR3 length is 19 residues. The trim removed 0 bases at V and 1 base at J, leaving 11 bases unmatched. CDR3 sequence: CAWSVQRQGALSGANVLTF. CDR3 bases: TGTGCCTGGAGTGTACAGCGGCAGGGGGCACTATCTGGGGCCAACGTCCTGACTTTC. Combining the CDR3 with reference TRBV30 and TRBJ2-6 gives the whole variable domain SQTIHQWPATLVQPVGSPLSLECTVEGTSNPNLYWYRQAAGRGLQLLFYSVGIGQISSEVPQNLSASRPQDRQFILSSKKLLLSDSGFYLCAWSVQRQGALSGANVLTFGAGSRLTVL.

The sample holds a few counts of this clone. V gene TRBV11-2 combines with J gene TRBJ1-4; D not resolved. CDR3 length: 14 amino acids. Deletions cut 2 bases from V and 5 bases from J, with 9 bases between. Germline CDR1 is SGHAT and CDR2 is FQNNGV. The CDR3 DNA is TGTGCCAGCAGCTTATCACAGATGAATGAAAAACTGTTTTTT. Protein: CASSLSQMNEKLFF.

The chain employs TRBV5-6 and TRBJ2-7; TRBD2 is a possible D gene (5 bases). This CDR3 is built from 16 residues. Germline CDR1 reads SGHDT; CDR2 reads YYEEEE. The V and J ends lost 1 base and 0 bases respectively, with 14 bases between them. The chain's CDR3 is CASSLYPGISSYEQYF. CDR3 sequence (DNA): TGTGCCAGCAGCTTGTATCCGGGGATAAGCTCCTACGAGCAGTACTTC.

The CDR3 DNA is TGTGCCTGGAGTGTACAACCAACTGGAAACACCATATATTTT. Its translation: CAWSVQPTGNTIYF. The V and J genes are TRBV30 and TRBJ1-3, with D unclear. Deletions cut 0 bases from V and 2 bases from J, with 8 bases between. Germline V gene sequence: CDR1 GTSNPN, CDR2 SVGIG (reference sequence). The CDR3 has 14 amino acids.

The chain is built from TRBV9 and TRBJ1-2, with a weak D call TRBD1 (5 bases). Trimming removed 1 base at V and 8 bases at J, with 12 bases between. CDR3 length equals 13 residues. Germline values: CDR1 SGDLS, CDR2 YYNGEE. The CDR3 DNA is TGTGCCAGCAGCGTACTCCCCAGGGCCGGCTACACCTTC. It codes for CASSVLPRAGYTF. The entire variable domain, with the rest obtained from reference TRBV9 and TRBJ1-2, is as follows: DSGVTQTPKHLITATGQRVTLRCSPRSGDLSVYWYQQSLDQGLQFLIQYYNGEERAKGNILERFSAQQFPDLHSELNLSSLELGDSALYFCASSVLPRAGYTFGSGTRLTVV.

This clone has a handful of counts. The V call is TRBV30, the J call TRBJ2-5; TRBD1 aligns across 7 bases. The better agreement between TRBJ2-7 and the DNA end casts doubt on the J call. CDR1 and CDR2 from the germline V gene are GTSNPN and SVGIG (reference sequence). The CDR3 loop spans 15 amino acids. As DNA, the CDR3 is TGTGCCTGGAGTGCCCCCCGGACAGGTACCTACGAGCAGTACTTC. Amino acids: CAWSAPRTGTYEQYF.

The chain carries TRBV19 and TRBJ2-1, with 14 positions matching TRBD2. The germline V gene has CDR1 LNHDA and CDR2 SQIVND (reference sequence). This CDR3 has 17 amino acids. V was clipped by 4 bases and J by 4 bases; unmatched bases: 6. CDR3 DNA: TGTGCCAGTAGTACCCGGACTAGCGGGGGGCCTTACAATGAGCAGTTCTTC. Protein product: CASSTRTSGGPYNEQFF.

The rearrangement joins TRBV10-1 to TRBJ2-3; 9 nucleotides match TRBD2. V lost 4 bases, J lost 4 bases, and 15 bases stayed unmatched. In germline, CDR1 is WNHNN, CDR2 SYGVQD (reference sequence). The CDR3 is 18 residues long. Here the CDR3 reads CASSGVKGLAGVPDTQYF. CDR3 DNA sequence: TGCGCCAGCAGTGGAGTCAAAGGATTAGCGGGGGTCCCAGATACGCAGTATTTT.

This clone was seen just once. The chain recombines TRBV13 with TRBJ1-6, with 8 bases aligning to TRBD1. The CDR3 is 15 residues long. With 5 bases clipped from V and 1 base from J, the junction kept 1 base outside the gene matches. Germline CDR1 is PRHDT and CDR2 is FYEKMQ (reference sequence). The CDR3 sequence: CASSGQGSYNSPLHF. CDR3 DNA: TGTGCCAGCAGCGGACAGGGATCCTATAATTCACCCCTCCACTTT.

The chain recombines TRBV19 with TRBJ1-2; TRBD1 matches at 10 bases. V lost 4 bases and J lost 4; bases outside the gene matches: 6. Per germline, CDR1 LNHDA and CDR2 SQIVND (reference sequence). The CDR3 has 15 amino acids. CDR3 sequence: CASSTTGGDGYGYTF. CDR3 in DNA: TGTGCCAGTAGTACGACAGGGGGCGACGGCTATGGCTACACCTTC.

This clone was observed a few times. The chain carries TRBV13 and TRBJ2-7, with D maybe TRBD2 (7 bases). V gave up 6 bases and J gave up 5 bases, with 17 bases separating them. Germline CDR1 PRHDT, CDR2 FYEKMQ (reference sequence). CDR3 size: 14 residues. DNA of the CDR3: TGTGCCAGCAGGGACCGGGGGGCTCGTCACGAGCAGTACTTC. It codes for CASRDRGARHEQYF.

V is TRBV5-1 and J is TRBJ1-4; D unclear. V lost 4 bases, J lost 8 bases, and 15 bases lay in between. From germline, CDR1 is SGHRS and CDR2 YFSETQ. CDR3 length: 14 amino acids. The CDR3 region is CASSPGSVAEKLFF. The CDR3 DNA follows: TGCGCCAGCAGCCCGGGATCCGTGGCCGAAAAACTGTTTTTT.

The chain employs TRBV7-2 and TRBJ1-3; the match to TRBD1 covers 7 bases. Germline V gene lookup returns CDR1 SGHTA and CDR2 FQGNSA. The CDR3 totals 17 residues. The ends lost 3 bases at V and 0 bases at J; junction bases unmatched: 8. The CDR3 sequence: CASSFTGVFTSGNTIYF. The CDR3 DNA reads as TGTGCCAGCAGCTTCACAGGGGTTTTTACCTCTGGAAACACCATATATTTT.

J is TRBJ1-5 and V is TRBV6-6, with 7 bases fitting TRBD1. J gave up 7 bases and V 1 base, and 7 bases lay outside the gene matches. The CDR3 runs to 15 residues. Germline assignment: CDR1 MNHNY and CDR2 SVGAGI (reference sequence). The CDR3 nucleotides read TGTGCCAGCAGTTACTTCACAGGGGATACGCAGCCCCAGCATTTT. Translation gives CASSYFTGDTQPQHF.